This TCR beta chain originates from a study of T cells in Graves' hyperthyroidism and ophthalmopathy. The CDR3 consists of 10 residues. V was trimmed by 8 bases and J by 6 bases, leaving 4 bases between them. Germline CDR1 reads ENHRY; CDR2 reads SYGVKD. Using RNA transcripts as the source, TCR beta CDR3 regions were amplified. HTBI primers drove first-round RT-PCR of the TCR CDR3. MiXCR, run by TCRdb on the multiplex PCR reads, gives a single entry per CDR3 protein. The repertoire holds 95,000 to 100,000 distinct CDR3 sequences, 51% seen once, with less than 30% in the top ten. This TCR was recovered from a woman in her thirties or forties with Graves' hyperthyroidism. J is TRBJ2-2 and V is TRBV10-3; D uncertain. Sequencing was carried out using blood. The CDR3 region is CAIGPGELFF. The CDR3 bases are TGTGCCATCGGCCCCGGGGAGCTGTTTTTT.